This T cell receptor beta chain appears in the sequencing data of a study of Tregs in tolerant kidney transplant recipients. Unstimulated Tregs (CD4+CD25+CD127-) and CD4+CD25- non-Tregs were sorted from PBMCs. With respect to this clone: Antigen: not known.

Study-level results: Activated donor B cell expansion appeared to reveal the most relevant donor-specific TCRbeta repertoire. Validation in larger populations is needed because few patients were studied.

Germline CDR1 is MGHRA and CDR2 is YSYEKL. V dropped 4 bases and J dropped 1; count of bases not matched to a gene: 9. The length of the CDR3 is 17 residues. Some clones are missing from TCRdb's copy, which holds only in-frame ones; the method was immunoSEQ multiplex PCR. This sample has some 250,000 clones; 84% occur once, and the top ten carry less than 0.75%. This receptor was obtained from a human donor in good health. The chain combines TRBV4-1 with TRBJ2-3, with 9 bases lining up with TRBD1. The material sequenced was CD4+ T cells from blood. The CDR3: CASSPGQGKGGTDTQYF. The DNA of the CDR3 is TGCGCCAGCAGCCCCGGACAGGGGAAGGGCGGCACAGATACGCAGTATTTT.